The 20 T cell receptor beta chains listed next were all sequenced from one sample in a study of response to subunit inactivated influenza vaccine (dated by TCRdb to 2017 to 2018). The method was RT-PCR. Reads for this sample came from an Illumina HiSeq 2500. TCRdb itself trimmed the public reads at Q25 with fastp, ran MiXCR and retained productive beta chains. Each CDR3 protein appears once, grouped with its most common genes and DNA. This sample comprises around 520,000 distinct CDR3 sequences, over 9.5% of them detected only once. Around 9.6% of the sample is in the top ten clones. The sequencing used PBMCs from blood, collected on the day of vaccination. All receptors derive from a man between 50 and 59 years old who received an inactivated influenza vaccine. Donor details come from another sample of the same person, matched by shared clones.

At least ten counts were recorded for this clonotype. The rearrangement joins TRBV5-1 to TRBJ2-5; a weak D match, TRBD2 (5 bases). V dropped 3 bases and J dropped 9 bases, with 15 bases sitting between them. Germline CDR1 and CDR2: SGHRS and YFSETQ. The CDR3 loop spans 13 amino acids. The CDR3 protein is CASSSGERTSQYF. CDR3 in DNA: TGCGCCAGCAGCTCCGGCGAGAGGACTTCCCAGTACTTC.

The V gene is TRBV19, the J gene TRBJ2-3; TRBD1 is a possible D gene (5 bases). The CDR3 spans 17 residues. Trimming took 5 bases from V and 2 from J, leaving 20 bases between them. CDR1 LNHDA and CDR2 SQIVND come from the germline V gene (reference sequence). In nucleotides, the CDR3 is TGTGCCAGTAGTCCCAACCTCCGCACAGGAACCACAGATACGCAGTATTTT. It codes for CASSPNLRTGTTDTQYF.

This clonotype appeared a few times. The chain is built from TRBV9 and TRBJ2-3; 7 nucleotides match TRBD2. The CDR3 covers 16 residues. CDR1 and CDR2 (germline): SGDLS, YYNGEE. V lost 4 bases, J lost 0 bases, and 8 bases stayed unmatched. The CDR3 protein is CASSSRLAESTDTQYF. The CDR3 DNA sequence: TGTGCCAGCAGCAGCCGTCTAGCGGAGAGCACAGATACGCAGTATTTT.

CDR3 protein: CASSPTSGIETQYF. The CDR3 nucleotides read TGCGCCAGCAGCCCGACTAGCGGGATCGAGACCCAGTACTTC. V is TRBV5-1 and J is TRBJ2-5; 11 bases are a match to TRBD2. The V and J ends lost 4 bases and 5 bases, in that order; junction bases with no gene match: 4. CDR1 SGHRS and CDR2 YFSETQ come from the germline V gene. This CDR3 comprises 14 residues.

V and J are TRBV6-2 or TRBV6-3 and TRBJ2-1; no reliable D call. CDR1 is MNHEY, CDR2 SVGEGT, per germline. This CDR3 contains 13 residues. Trimming removed 7 bases from V and 3 bases from J, with 10 bases in between. CDR3 sequence (DNA): TGTGCCAGCATCGGCGGAAACTACAATGAGCAGTTCTTC. Its protein product is CASIGGNYNEQFF.

This clonotype was seen more than once but under ten times. The chain links TRBV4-3 to TRBJ1-1; a possible D gene is TRBD1 (5 bases). Trimming shortened V by 1 base and J by 6 bases, and 15 bases separated the two germline ends. CDR1 LGHNA and CDR2 YSLEER come from the germline V gene. This CDR3 is 15 amino acids long. The CDR3 region has the DNA TGCGCCAGCAGCCAAGTCGGGACCCCGGCCCCTGAAGCTTTCTTT. Its translation is CASSQVGTPAPEAFF.

This clonotype was observed many times. The J gene is TRBJ2-1, the V gene TRBV15; D might be TRBD1 (5 bases). Trimming removed 0 bases from V and 0 bases from J, with 9 bases in between. CDR1 LNHNV and CDR2 YYDKDF come from the germline V gene (reference sequence). The CDR3 covers 16 residues. CDR3 DNA: TGTGCCACCAGCAGAGATCCGGACAACTCCTACAATGAGCAGTTCTTC. Translating gives CATSRDPDNSYNEQFF.

This clonotype was recorded at least ten times. Germline and junction disagree at one end, which may indicate a read error. J is TRBJ2-3 and V is TRBV10-1, with D possibly matching TRBD2 (5 bases). The CDR3 runs 13 residues. Germline CDR1 and CDR2: WNHNN and SYGVQD (reference sequence). CDR3 residues: CASSEASTDTPYF. As DNA, the CDR3 is TGCGCCAGCAGTGAGGCTAGCACAGATACGCCGTATTTT.

In this sample, this clonotype turned up a few times. The gene calls are TRBV21-1 and TRBJ2-2; the table's D call, TRBD2, was not checked against the DNA. TRBV21-1 is described as a pseudogene. This CDR3 is built from 19 residues. In nucleotides, the CDR3 is TGTGCCAGCAGCAAAATGCGGACTAGCGGGAGCCAACCTGGCGGGGAGCTGTTTTTT. It specifies CASSKMRTSGSQPGGELFF.

The sample holds many counts of this clonotype. The chain employs TRBV29-1 and TRBJ2-2; a possible D gene is TRBD2 (5 bases). Germline V lookup: CDR1 SQVTM, CDR2 ANQGSEA. V was shortened by 3 bases and J by 1 base, with 6 bases between the two germline ends. This CDR3 is 13 amino acids long. CDR3 loop: CSVDAGNTGELFF. The DNA for the CDR3 is TGCAGCGTTGACGCGGGGAACACCGGGGAGCTGTTTTTT.

The table lists this clonotype with many counts. The rearrangement joins TRBV12-3 or TRBV12-4 to TRBJ2-1; 12 positions agree with TRBD2. This CDR3 spans 15 amino acids. With V trimmed by 6 bases and J by 8 bases, 8 bases remained unmatched. CDR3 residues: CASRGPSGGVYEQFF. CDR3 DNA: TGTGCCAGCAGGGGGCCTAGCGGGGGGGTTTATGAGCAGTTCTTC.

This clonotype was counted many times. The CDR3 spells CSAIKVQREVPYEQYF. The CDR3 DNA reads TGCAGTGCTATTAAGGTCCAGCGGGAGGTTCCCTACGAGCAGTACTTC. The chain couples TRBV20-1 to TRBJ2-7, with 9 bases that match TRBD2. The junction had 12 bases not matched to a gene; V was cut back by 4 bases and J by 2 bases. The CDR3 runs to 16 residues. In germline, CDR1 is DFQATT, CDR2 SNEGSKA (reference sequence).

This clonotype was seen more than once but under ten times. J is TRBJ2-1 and V is TRBV5-1; TRBD2 matches at 11 bases. Germline CDR1 and CDR2: SGHRS and YFSETQ. The CDR3 spans 17 residues. The V and J ends lost 0 bases and 8 bases, in that order; junction bases with no gene match: 10. The CDR3 here is CASSLAVIAGGFDEQFF. The CDR3 DNA reads TGCGCCAGCAGCTTGGCCGTCATAGCGGGAGGGTTCGATGAGCAGTTCTTC. The full variable domain, rest sourced from reference TRBV5-1 and TRBJ2-1, is KAGVTQTPRYLIKTRGQQVTLSCSPISGHRSVSWYQQTPGQGLQFLFEYFSETQRNKGNFPGRFSGRQFSNSRSEMNVSTLELGDSALYLCASSLAVIAGGFDEQFFGPGTRLTVL.

This clonotype turned up a few times. The chain has TRBV5-1 and TRBJ1-1; D unclear. The germline CDR1 and CDR2 sequences are SGHRS and YFSETQ. This CDR3 is built from 13 residues. V lost 5 bases and J 7 bases, leaving 15 bases between the germline ends. The CDR3 protein is CASSSQFRSEAFF. The CDR3 DNA is TGCGCCAGCAGTTCTCAATTCCGGAGTGAAGCTTTCTTT. The variable domain in full, with the rest retrieved from reference TRBV5-1 and TRBJ1-1, is KAGVTQTPRYLIKTRGQQVTLSCSPISGHRSVSWYQQTPGQGLQFLFEYFSETQRNKGNFPGRFSGRQFSNSRSEMNVSTLELGDSALYLCASSSQFRSEAFFGQGTRLTVV.

This chain connects TRBV4-2 to TRBJ2-7, with 9 bases that match TRBD1. Looked up from germline, CDR1 is LGHNA and CDR2 is YNFKEQ. The CDR3 loop spans 17 amino acids. Trimming at V came to 3 bases and at J to 4 bases, leaving 13 bases not matched to a gene. CDR3 residues: CASSQNRLGQGMYEQYF. The CDR3 DNA follows: TGTGCCAGCAGCCAGAACCGGTTGGGACAGGGTATGTACGAGCAGTACTTC.

This clonotype was seen a few times. The CDR3 nucleotides are TGTGCCAGCAGCCCCTGGTTAGTTGGGAGGTACGAGCAGTACTTC. Residues: CASSPWLVGRYEQYF. The chain uses TRBV9 and TRBJ2-7; D might be TRBD2 (6 bases). Germline V gene lookup returns CDR1 SGDLS and CDR2 YYNGEE. Trimming took off 4 bases at V and 4 bases at J, with 18 bases between the two ends. The CDR3 covers 15 residues. Filled out from reference TRBV9 and TRBJ2-7, the complete variable domain reads DSGVTQTPKHLITATGQRVTLRCSPRSGDLSVYWYQQSLDQGLQFLIQYYNGEERAKGNILERFSAQQFPDLHSELNLSSLELGDSALYFCASSPWLVGRYEQYFGPGTRLTVT.

This clonotype appeared a few times. CDR3 amino acids: CASRSSTGTPWGTQYF. CDR3 coding DNA: TGTGCCAGCAGATCCTCAACCGGGACCCCCTGGGGGACCCAGTACTTC. The rearrangement uses TRBV12-3 or TRBV12-4 and TRBJ2-5; D tentatively fits TRBD1 or TRBD2 (5 bases each). The CDR3 length is 16 residues. V lost 6 bases to trimming and J lost 7 bases, with 24 bases between them.

Ten or more counts support this clonotype. The chain joins TRBV2 to TRBJ2-7, with D uncertain. Germline V gene lookup returns CDR1 SNHLY and CDR2 FYNNEI. This CDR3 contains 11 residues. Between the trimmed V and J ends, which lost 8 bases and 2 bases, there was a span of 7 bases. The CDR3 DNA reads TGTGCCAGCCGTCTAACCTACGAGCAGTACTTC. Its protein is CASRLTYEQYF.

This clonotype was picked up a small number of times. A junction end diverges from the germline sequence, so it may reflect a read error. CDR3 DNA: TGTGCCAGCAGCTCCTTCCGGGACCCGAAATTGAACTTC. It specifies CASSSFRDPKLNF. The chain uses TRBV7-9 and TRBJ2-7; D possibly matches TRBD1 or TRBD2 (5 bases each). Germline V gene lookup returns CDR1 SEHNR and CDR2 FQNEAQ (reference sequence). The CDR3 consists of 13 residues.

The rearrangement joins TRBV7-8 to TRBJ2-1; TRBD2 agrees at 11 bases. V was pared by 5 bases and J by 6 bases, with 9 bases of the junction left unmatched. The CDR3 consists of 16 residues. Germline values: CDR1 SGHVS, CDR2 FQNEAQ. The CDR3 DNA is TGTGCCAGCAGCACACCCACTAGCGGGAGTGGCAATGAGCAGTTCTTC. Protein product: CASSTPTSGSGNEQFF. Full variable domain (rest looked up from reference TRBV7-8 and TRBJ2-1): GAGVSQSPRYKVAKRGQDVALRCDPISGHVSLFWYQQALGQGPEFLTYFQNEAQLDKSGLPSDRFFAERPEGSVSTLKIQRTQQEDSAVYLCASSTPTSGSGNEQFFGPGTRLTVL.